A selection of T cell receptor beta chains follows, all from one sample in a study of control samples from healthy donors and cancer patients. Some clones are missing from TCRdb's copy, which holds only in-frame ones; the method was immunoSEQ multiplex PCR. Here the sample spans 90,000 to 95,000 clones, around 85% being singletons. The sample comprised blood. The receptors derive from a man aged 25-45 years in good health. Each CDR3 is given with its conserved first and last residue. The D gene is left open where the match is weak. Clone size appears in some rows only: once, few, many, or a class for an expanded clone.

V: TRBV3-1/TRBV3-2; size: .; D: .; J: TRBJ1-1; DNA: TGTGCCAGCAGCCAAGGGTCTCTGCCTATGACAGAAGCTTTCTTT; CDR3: CASSQGSLPMTEAFF
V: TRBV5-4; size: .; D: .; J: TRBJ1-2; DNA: TGTGCCAGCAGCTTGGAGACAGCCTATTTCTATGGCTACACCTTC; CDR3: CASSLETAYFYGYTF
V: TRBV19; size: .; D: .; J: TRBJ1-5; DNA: TGTGCCAGTAGTATCAGACTAAATCAGCCCCAGCATTTT; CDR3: CASSIRLNQPQHF
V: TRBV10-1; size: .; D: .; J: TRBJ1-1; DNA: TGCGCCAGCAGTGAGAGCTTTAACACTGAAGCTTTCTTT; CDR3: CASSESFNTEAFF
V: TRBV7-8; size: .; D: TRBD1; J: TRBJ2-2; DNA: TGTGCCAGCAGCCCCAGGACAGGGCAAAACACCGGGGAGCTGTTTTTT; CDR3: CASSPRTGQNTGELFF
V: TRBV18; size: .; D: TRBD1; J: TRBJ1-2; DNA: TGTGCCAGCTCTCAGGGGACAGAATATGGCTACACCTTC; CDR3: CASSQGTEYGYTF
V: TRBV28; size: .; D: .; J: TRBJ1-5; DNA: TGTGCCAGCAGGACTTCAGGGATCGGCAATCAGCCCCAGCATTTT; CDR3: CASRTSGIGNQPQHF
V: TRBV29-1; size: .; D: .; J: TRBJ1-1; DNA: TGCAGCGTTGAAGGTAACACTGAAGCTTTCTTT; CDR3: CSVEGNTEAFF
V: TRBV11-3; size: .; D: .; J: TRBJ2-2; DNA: TGTGCCAGCAGCGGTACGAACACCGGGGAGCTGTTTTTT; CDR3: CASSGTNTGELFF
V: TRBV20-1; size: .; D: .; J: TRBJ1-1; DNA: TGCAGTGCTTTCACCCTGGAGGCTTTCTTT; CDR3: CSAFTLEAFF
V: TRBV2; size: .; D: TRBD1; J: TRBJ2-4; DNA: TGTGCCAGCAGGCCCGGGACAGGGTACCTAGAGGAAAACATTCAGTACTTC; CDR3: CASRPGTGYLEENIQYF
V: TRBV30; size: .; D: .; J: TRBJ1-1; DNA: TGTGCCTGGACTCGGGGCTCTAACACTGAAGCTTTCTTT; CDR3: CAWTRGSNTEAFF
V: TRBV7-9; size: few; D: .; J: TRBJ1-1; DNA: TGTGCCAGCAGCTTAGGATCGGGGTTCGACACTGAAGCTTTCTTT; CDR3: CASSLGSGFDTEAFF
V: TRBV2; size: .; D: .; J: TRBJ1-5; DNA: TGTGCCAGCAGTGACCCGGGCCAGGGGAACCAGCCCCAGCATTTT; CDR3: CASSDPGQGNQPQHF
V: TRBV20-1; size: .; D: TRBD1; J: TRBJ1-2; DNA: TGCAGTGCTAGTGAAGGACAGGGCCTTTCCTATGGCTACACCTTC; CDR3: CSASEGQGLSYGYTF
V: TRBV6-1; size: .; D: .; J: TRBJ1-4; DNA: TGTGCCAGCAGTGAACCGGGGGGCGACGAAAAACTGTTTTTT; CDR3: CASSEPGGDEKLFF
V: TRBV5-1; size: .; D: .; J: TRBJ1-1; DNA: TGCGCCAGCAGCTTGAGAGGAGCCGGGAACACTGAAGCTTTCTTT; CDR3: CASSLRGAGNTEAFF
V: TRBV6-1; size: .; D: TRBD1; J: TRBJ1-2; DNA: TGTGCCAGCAGTGAAAGCAGGGGGCGTTTCTATGGCTACACCTTC; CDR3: CASSESRGRFYGYTF
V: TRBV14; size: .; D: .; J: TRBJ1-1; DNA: TGTGCCAGCAGCCAACCAAGACATCCGACTGAAGCTTTCTTT; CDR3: CASSQPRHPTEAFF
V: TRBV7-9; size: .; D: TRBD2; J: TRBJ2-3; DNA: TGTGCCAGCAGCCCGCGGGGGAGCACAGATACGCAGTATTTT; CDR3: CASSPRGSTDTQYF
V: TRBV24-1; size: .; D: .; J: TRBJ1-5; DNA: TGTGCCACCAGTGACCCGGCCGGCAGCTCCAATCAGCCCCAGCATTTT; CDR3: CATSDPAGSSNQPQHF
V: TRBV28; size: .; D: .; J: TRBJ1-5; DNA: TGTGCCAGCAGTTTTTACGCCACGATAGATCAGCCCCAGCATTTT; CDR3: CASSFYATIDQPQHF
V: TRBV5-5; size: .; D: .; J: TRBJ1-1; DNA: TGTGCCAGCAGCTCCCCTGGACCGGCTTTCTTT; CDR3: CASSSPGPAFF
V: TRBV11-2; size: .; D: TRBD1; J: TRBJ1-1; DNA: TGTGCCAGCAGCTTAGGGACAGGGGCCGTGAACACTGAAGCTTTCTTT; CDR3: CASSLGTGAVNTEAFF
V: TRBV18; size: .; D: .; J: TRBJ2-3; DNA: TGTGCCAGCTCACCAGAGGTCCGCACAGATACGCAGTATTTT; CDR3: CASSPEVRTDTQYF
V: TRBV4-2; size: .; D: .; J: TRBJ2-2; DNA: TGTGCCAGCAGCCAAGGTAGTAGGGGGAACACCGGGGAGCTGTTTTTT; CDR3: CASSQGSRGNTGELFF
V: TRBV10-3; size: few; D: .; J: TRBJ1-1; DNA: TGTGCCATCAGTGAGTCGACGGCACCCGAATCGGCTTTCTTT; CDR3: CAISESTAPESAFF
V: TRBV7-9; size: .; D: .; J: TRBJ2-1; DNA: TGTGCCAGCAGCTTATATCTCGGCAATGAGCAGTTCTTC; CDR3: CASSLYLGNEQFF
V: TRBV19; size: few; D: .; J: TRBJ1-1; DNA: TGTGCCAGTAGTACTACAGAGAACACTGAAGCTTTCTTT; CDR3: CASSTTENTEAFF
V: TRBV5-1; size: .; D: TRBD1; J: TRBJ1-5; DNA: TGCGCCAGCAGCAGCGATGGACAGGGCAATCAGCCCCAGCATTTT; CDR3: CASSSDGQGNQPQHF
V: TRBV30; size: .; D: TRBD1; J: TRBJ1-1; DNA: TGTGCCTGGAGTATGGGACAGCGGAACACTGAAGCTTTCTTT; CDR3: CAWSMGQRNTEAFF
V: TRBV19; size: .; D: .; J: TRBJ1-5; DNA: TGTGCCAGTAGTCCCACAAGCTATCAGCCCCAGCATTTT; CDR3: CASSPTSYQPQHF
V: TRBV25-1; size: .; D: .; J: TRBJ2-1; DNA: TGTGCCAGCAGTGAGTCACTAGGTATGATCGGTGAGCAGTTCTTC; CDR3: CASSESLGMIGEQFF
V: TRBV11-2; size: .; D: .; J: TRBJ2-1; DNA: TGTGCCAGCAGCTTGACAGGCTACAATGAGCAGTTCTTC; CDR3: CASSLTGYNEQFF
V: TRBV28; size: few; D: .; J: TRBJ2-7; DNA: TGTGCCAGCAGTTTTGGGCCCTCCTACGAGCAGTACTTC; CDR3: CASSFGPSYEQYF
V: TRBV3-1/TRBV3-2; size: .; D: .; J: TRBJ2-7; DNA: TGTGCCAGCAGCCAAGTCGGACAGTCCTACGAGCAGTACTTC; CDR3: CASSQVGQSYEQYF
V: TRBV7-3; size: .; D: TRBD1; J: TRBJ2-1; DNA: TGTGCCAGCAGCAATACCGGACAGGGGGCTTTGGGCTCCTACAATGAGCAGTTCTTC; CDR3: CASSNTGQGALGSYNEQFF
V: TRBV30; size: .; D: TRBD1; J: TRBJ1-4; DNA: TGTGCCTGGAGTGTAAAGCCGGGACAGGGGAGCGGCGATGAACTGTTTTTT; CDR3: CAWSVKPGQGSGDELFF
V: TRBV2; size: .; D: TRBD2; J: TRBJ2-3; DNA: TGTGCCAGCAACGGAGCCGGGACTAGGGTTCTAGATACGCAGTATTTT; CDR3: CASNGAGTRVLDTQYF
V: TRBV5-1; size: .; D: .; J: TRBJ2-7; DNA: TGCGCCAGCAGCGAGAATATGGGGGAGCAGTACTTC; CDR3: CASSENMGEQYF
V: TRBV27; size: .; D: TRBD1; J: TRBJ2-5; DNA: TGTGCCAGCAGTAAGGGACAGGGGTACCAAGAGACCCAGTACTTC; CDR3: CASSKGQGYQETQYF
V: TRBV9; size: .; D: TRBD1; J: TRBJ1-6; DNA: TGTGCCAGCAGCTCCCGGGACAGTTATAATTCACCCCTCCACTTT; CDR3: CASSSRDSYNSPLHF
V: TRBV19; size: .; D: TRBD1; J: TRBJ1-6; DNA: TGTGCCAGTAGTCTCAGAAAATCCGGGACAGGGGTGAATTCACCCCTCCACTTT; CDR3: CASSLRKSGTGVNSPLHF
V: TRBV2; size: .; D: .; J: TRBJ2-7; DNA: TGTGCCAGCACGGGGGACAGATGGAGCGAGCAGTACTTC; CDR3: CASTGDRWSEQYF
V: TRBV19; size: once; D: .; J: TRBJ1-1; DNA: TGTGCCAGTAGTTCAGGGGCTGAAGCTTTCTTT; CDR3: CASSSGAEAFF
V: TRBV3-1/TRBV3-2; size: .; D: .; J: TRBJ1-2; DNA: TGTGCCAGCAGCCAAGAGGACGGGACGTACTCTGGCTACACCTTC; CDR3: CASSQEDGTYSGYTF
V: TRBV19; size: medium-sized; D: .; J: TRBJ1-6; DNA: TGTGCCAGTAGCCCAACCAACCCGGGCGGGAATTCACCCCTCCACTTT; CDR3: CASSPTNPGGNSPLHF
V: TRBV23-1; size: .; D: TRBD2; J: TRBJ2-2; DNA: TGCGCCAGCAGTCAGGGGCAGCGGGGGAACACCGGGGAGCTGTTTTTT; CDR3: CASSQGQRGNTGELFF
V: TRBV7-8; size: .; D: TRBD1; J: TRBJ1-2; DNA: TGTGCCAGCAGCTTTGGGACAGGGGGCCGGCTTTATGGCTACACCTTC; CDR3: CASSFGTGGRLYGYTF
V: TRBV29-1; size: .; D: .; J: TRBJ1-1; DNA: TGCAGCGTTCGGGGGTCGAACACTGAAGCTTTCTTT; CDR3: CSVRGSNTEAFF
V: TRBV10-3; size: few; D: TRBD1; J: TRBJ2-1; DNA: TGTGCCATCAGGTTCGGACAGGGGACCGATGAGCAGTTCTTC; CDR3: CAIRFGQGTDEQFF
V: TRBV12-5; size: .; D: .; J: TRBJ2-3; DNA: TGTGCTAGTGGTCCGGAGTCGGCGGGCACAGATACGCAGTATTTT; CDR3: CASGPESAGTDTQYF
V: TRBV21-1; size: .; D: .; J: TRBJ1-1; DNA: TGTGCCAGCACCTTAGGCTGGAACACTGAAGCTTTCTTT; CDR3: CASTLGWNTEAFF
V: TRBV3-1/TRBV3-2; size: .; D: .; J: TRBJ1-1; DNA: TGTGCCAGCAGCCCAGACCTGGGACGAGATGAAGCTTTCTTT; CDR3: CASSPDLGRDEAFF
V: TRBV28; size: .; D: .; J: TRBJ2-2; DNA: TGTGCCAGCAGTTTAGCAGGGTGGAACACCGGGGAGCTGTTTTTT; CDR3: CASSLAGWNTGELFF
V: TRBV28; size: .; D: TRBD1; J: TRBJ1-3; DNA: TGTGCCAGCAGTTCAAAATATGTTGACAGGGCGGAGGGAAACACCATATATTTT; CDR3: CASSSKYVDRAEGNTIYF
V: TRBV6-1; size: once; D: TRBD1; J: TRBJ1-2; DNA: TGTGCCAGCAGTGAACGACAGGGGGCTGTTAGCGGCTACACCTTC; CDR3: CASSERQGAVSGYTF
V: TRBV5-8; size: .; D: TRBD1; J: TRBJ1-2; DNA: TGTGCCAGCAGCTCCGGGACAGGGACTTTGCATGGCTACACCTTC; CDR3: CASSSGTGTLHGYTF